This T cell receptor beta chain was recovered during a study of TIL therapy for anti-PD-1-resistant metastatic lung cancer. Whole-study findings and limits: TIL cultures after expansion showed higher clonality and lower diversity than baseline tumor (median about 6% vs 30%).

The CDR3 consists of 16 residues. The J segment lost 3 bases and the V segment lost 0 bases, leaving 4 bases of the junction unmatched. Germline CDR1 SGHTA, CDR2 FQGNSA. About this clone itself: The antigen is unknown.

The immunoSEQ assay was v3. Sequencing was performed with immunoSEQ multiplex PCR; in TCRdb, only in-frame clones are kept and a portion is missing. Found here are about 50,000 clones, less than 85% of them singletons; the top ten hold 5.6%. Described time point: pre-treatment sample, taken before nivolumab and TIL therapy. Tumor tissue came from excised metastases, mostly pleural nodules or supraclavicular lymph nodes. Enrollment ran from October 2017 to early 2020. The clonotype originates from a person between 30 and 79 years old with non-small cell lung cancer. The sample consisted of tumor tissue, taken at baseline. The chain has TRBV7-2 and TRBJ2-3; 9 bases line up with TRBD1. CDR3 in amino acids: CASSLAGTGRTDTQYF. The CDR3 region has the DNA TGTGCCAGCAGCTTAGCGGGGACAGGGAGGACAGATACGCAGTATTTT.